This paragraph covers one TCR beta chain sequence. This sample is part of a study of monozygotic twins with inflammatory bowel disease. Researchers isolated total RNA from whole blood without sorting T cells. TCRdb re-called the 5' RACE reads, yielding one record per CDR3 amino acid sequence without DNA. The sample totals around 140,000 distinct CDR3 sequences. CDR3 length equals 12 residues. CDR1 is ENHRY, CDR2 SYGVKD, per germline. J is TRBJ1-2 and V is TRBV10-3. Sequencing was done on a sample of blood. The source of this sequence is a human donor with ulcerative colitis or Crohn's disease, or a healthy co-twin of an affected twin (not recorded which). CDR3 sequence: CAISAQIEGYTF.